This TCR beta chain was captured in a study of blood T cell repertoires in COVID-19. About the study: Samples representing acute and convalescent COVID-19 were sourced from the United States, Italy and Spain. The cDNA or gDNA used as material had been derived from T cells, B-cell-depleted T cells, or PBMCs.

Per the study methods: Nucleated cell counts were estimated from reference gene primer amplification. Assay used: immunoSEQ multiplex PCR; TCRdb lists only in-frame clones, some missing. V, J and clone size reflect that table, while D and trimming were determined from the DNA. In the table there are around 45,000 clones, more than 75% of which are singletons. This TCR was sampled from a man aged 60 to 75 with active or convalescent COVID-19. Material for sequencing was peripheral blood.

CDR3: CATSRGGSTEDYSPLHF. In nucleotides, the CDR3 is TGTGCCACCAGCCGGGGGGGATCCACCGAGGATTATTCACCCCTCCACTTT. V and J are TRBV15 and TRBJ1-6; a weak D match, TRBD1 (5 bases). The CDR3 runs 17 residues. CDR1 is LNHNV and CDR2 is YYDKDF in the germline V gene (reference sequence). The V gene lost 5 bases and the J gene lost 8 bases, with 22 bases spanning the gap.